Below are 7 T cell receptor beta chains sequenced from a single sample in a study of cytomegalovirus exposure and HLA in healthy donors. The data were produced by immunoSEQ multiplex PCR, yet TCRdb's version contains in-frame clones alone and is incomplete. In the table there are about 150,000 clones, less than 95% of which are singletons. Sample: PBMCs. The origin of the receptors is a man between 18 and 35 years old in good health and CMV-seropositive.

This clone was detected only once. This chain connects TRBV4-1 to TRBJ2-6, with 7 bases lining up with TRBD1. V trimming: 5 bases; J trimming: 3 bases; junction bases outside the gene matches: 19. Germline loops: CDR1 MGHRA, CDR2 YSYEKL. This CDR3 contains 20 residues. The CDR3 loop reads CASSSPVGQVGDGGANVLTF. The CDR3 nucleotides read TGCGCCAGCAGCTCTCCCGTCGGACAGGTAGGGGATGGTGGGGCCAACGTCCTGACTTTC.

The CDR3 spells CASSPVAGVKNEQFF. The DNA of the CDR3 is TGTGCCAGCAGCCCCGTAGCGGGAGTGAAGAATGAGCAGTTCTTC. The chain combines TRBV7-9 with TRBJ2-1; TRBD2 matches 9 bases. The germline CDR1 and CDR2 sequences are SEHNR and FQNEAQ (reference sequence). Losses at the gene ends were 5 bases for V and 7 bases for J; bases not matched to a gene: 9. This CDR3 has 15 residues.

The rearrangement uses TRBV15 and TRBJ1-2; D remains unclear. V gave up 2 bases and J gave up 8 bases, with 18 bases separating them. Germline CDR1 and CDR2: LNHNV and YYDKDF (reference sequence). This CDR3 is 15 amino acids long. This CDR3 is CATSRLRGGQRGYTF. The CDR3 nucleotides read TGTGCCACCAGCAGACTTCGGGGAGGGCAGAGGGGCTACACCTTC.

The count of this clone is one. This chain connects TRBV28 to TRBJ2-7; tentatively, D is TRBD2 (6 bases). V dropped 5 bases and J dropped 2 bases, with 19 bases sitting between them. Germline V gives CDR1 MDHEN, CDR2 SYDVKM. The length of the CDR3 is 16 residues. The CDR3 region has the DNA TGTGCCAGCAGTCCACCCCGAGGTAGCGGACCCTACGAGCAGTACTTC. It specifies CASSPPRGSGPYEQYF.

This clone was seen a single time. The chain employs TRBV9 and TRBJ2-2; possible D gene TRBD2, 6 bases. Per germline, CDR1 SGDLS and CDR2 YYNGEE. Trimming left V 2 bases short and J 7 bases short, with 12 bases between. The CDR3 has 14 residues. CDR3: CASSVGGAGGELFF. The CDR3 bases are TGTGCCAGCAGCGTTGGCGGGGCGGGCGGGGAGCTGTTTTTT.

V gene TRBV5-5 combines with J gene TRBJ1-1; no reliable D call. Germline loops: CDR1 SGHKS, CDR2 YYEKEE (reference sequence). The CDR3 has 12 amino acids. V was cut by 4 bases and J by 1 base, with 5 bases left in between. The CDR3 spells CASSGQNTEAFF. The CDR3 nucleotides read TGTGCCAGCAGCGGCCAGAACACTGAAGCTTTCTTT.

The V gene is TRBV5-1, the J gene TRBJ1-4, with D hard to call. Germline values: CDR1 SGHRS, CDR2 YFSETQ. This CDR3 contains 15 residues. V was clipped by 4 bases and J by 0 bases, with 10 bases between them. CDR3 amino acids: CASSPGSATNEKLFF. The CDR3, as DNA: TGCGCCAGCAGCCCGGGGTCTGCAACTAATGAAAAACTGTTTTTT.